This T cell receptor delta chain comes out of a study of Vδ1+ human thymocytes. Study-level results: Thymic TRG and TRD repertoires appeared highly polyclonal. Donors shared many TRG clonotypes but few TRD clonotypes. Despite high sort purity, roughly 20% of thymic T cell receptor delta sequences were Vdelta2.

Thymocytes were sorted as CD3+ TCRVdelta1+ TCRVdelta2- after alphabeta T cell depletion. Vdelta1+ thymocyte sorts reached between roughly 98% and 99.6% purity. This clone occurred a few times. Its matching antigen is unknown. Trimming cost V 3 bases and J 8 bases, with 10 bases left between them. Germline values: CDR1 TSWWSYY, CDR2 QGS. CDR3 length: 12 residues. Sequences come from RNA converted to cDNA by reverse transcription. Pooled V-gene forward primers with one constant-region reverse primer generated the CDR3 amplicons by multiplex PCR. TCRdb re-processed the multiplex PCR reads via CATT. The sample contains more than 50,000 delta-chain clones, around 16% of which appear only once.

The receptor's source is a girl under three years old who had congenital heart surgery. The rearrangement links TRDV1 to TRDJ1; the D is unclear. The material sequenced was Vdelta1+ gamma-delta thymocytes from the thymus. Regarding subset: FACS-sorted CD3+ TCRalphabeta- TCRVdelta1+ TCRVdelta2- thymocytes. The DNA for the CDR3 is TGTGCTCTTGGGGAGTGTTTCGACAAACTCATCTTT. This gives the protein CALGECFDKLIF.